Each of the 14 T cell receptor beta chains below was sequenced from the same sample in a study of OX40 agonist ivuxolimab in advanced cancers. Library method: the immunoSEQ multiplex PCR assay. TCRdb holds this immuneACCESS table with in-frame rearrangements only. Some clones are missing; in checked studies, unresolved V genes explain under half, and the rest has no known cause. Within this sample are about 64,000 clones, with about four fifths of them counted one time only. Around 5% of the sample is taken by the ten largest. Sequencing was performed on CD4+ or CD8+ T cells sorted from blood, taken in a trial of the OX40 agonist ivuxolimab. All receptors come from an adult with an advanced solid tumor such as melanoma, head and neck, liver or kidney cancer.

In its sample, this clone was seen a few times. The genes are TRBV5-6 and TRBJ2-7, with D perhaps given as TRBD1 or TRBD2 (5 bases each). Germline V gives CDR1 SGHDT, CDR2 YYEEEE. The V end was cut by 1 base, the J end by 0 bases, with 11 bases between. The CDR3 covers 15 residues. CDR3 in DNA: TGTGCCAGCAGCTTGTGGACAACTAGCTCCTACGAGCAGTACTTC. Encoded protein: CASSLWTTSSYEQYF.

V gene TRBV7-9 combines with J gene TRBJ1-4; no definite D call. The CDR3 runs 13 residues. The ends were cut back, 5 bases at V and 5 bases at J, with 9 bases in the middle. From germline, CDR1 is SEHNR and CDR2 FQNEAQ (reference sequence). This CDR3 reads CASSQEGNEKLFF. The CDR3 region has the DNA TGTGCCAGCAGCCAAGAGGGAAATGAAAAACTGTTTTTT.

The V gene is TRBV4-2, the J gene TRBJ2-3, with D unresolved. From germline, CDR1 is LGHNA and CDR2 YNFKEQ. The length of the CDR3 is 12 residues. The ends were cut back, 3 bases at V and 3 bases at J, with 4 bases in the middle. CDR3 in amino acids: CASSQDTDTQYF. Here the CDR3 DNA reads TGTGCCAGCAGCCAGGATACAGATACGCAGTATTTT.

The CDR3 coding sequence is TGTGCCAGCAGCCAAGCTTACTCCGGGCAGGGAGGCTATGGCTACACCTTC. It codes for CASSQAYSGQGGYGYTF. V is TRBV4-2 and J is TRBJ1-2, with D possibly matching TRBD1 (5 bases). V dropped 1 base and J dropped 4 bases, with 19 bases sitting between them. The CDR3 covers 17 residues. Germline V gene sequence: CDR1 LGHNA, CDR2 YNFKEQ.

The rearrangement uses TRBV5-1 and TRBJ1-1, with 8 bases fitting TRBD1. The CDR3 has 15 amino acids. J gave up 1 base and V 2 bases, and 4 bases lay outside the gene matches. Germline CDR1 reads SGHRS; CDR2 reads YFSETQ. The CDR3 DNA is TGCGCCAGCAGCTTCGGGACAGGCGAGAACACTGAAGCTTTCTTT. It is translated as CASSFGTGENTEAFF.

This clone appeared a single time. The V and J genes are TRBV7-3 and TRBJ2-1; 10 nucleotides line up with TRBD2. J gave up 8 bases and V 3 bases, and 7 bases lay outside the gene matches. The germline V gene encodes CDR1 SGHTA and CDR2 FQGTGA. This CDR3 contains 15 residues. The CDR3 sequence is CASSLSASGSDEQFF. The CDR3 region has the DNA TGTGCCAGCAGCTTGTCGGCTAGCGGGAGCGATGAGCAGTTCTTC.

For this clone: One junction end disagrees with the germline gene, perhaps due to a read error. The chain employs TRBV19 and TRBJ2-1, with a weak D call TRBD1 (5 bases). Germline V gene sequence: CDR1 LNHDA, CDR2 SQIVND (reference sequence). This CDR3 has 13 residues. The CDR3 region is CASSIGHYYEQFF. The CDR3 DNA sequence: TGTGCCAGTAGTATTGGACACTACTATGAGCAGTTCTTC.

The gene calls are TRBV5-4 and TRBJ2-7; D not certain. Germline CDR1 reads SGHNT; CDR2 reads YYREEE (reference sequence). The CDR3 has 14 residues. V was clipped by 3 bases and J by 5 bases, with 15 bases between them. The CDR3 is CASSSRGGSDEQYF. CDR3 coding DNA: TGTGCCAGCAGCTCGCGAGGCGGTTCTGACGAGCAGTACTTC.

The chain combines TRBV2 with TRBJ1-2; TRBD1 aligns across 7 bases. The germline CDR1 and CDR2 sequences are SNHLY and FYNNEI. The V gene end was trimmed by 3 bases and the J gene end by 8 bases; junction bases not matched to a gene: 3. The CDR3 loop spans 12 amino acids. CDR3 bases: TGTGCCAGCAGTGATGACAGGGAGGGCTACACCTTC. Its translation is CASSDDREGYTF.

CDR3 in DNA: TGTGCCAGCAGCTTAGGAGATTGGGCGCCTAACTATGGCTACACCTTC. It yields the protein CASSLGDWAPNYGYTF. This sequence joins TRBV7-6 and TRBJ1-2; D gene ambiguous. This CDR3 region has 16 residues. Germline V lookup: CDR1 SGHVS, CDR2 FNYEAQ. Trimming stripped 1 base from V and 0 bases from J, with 12 bases between.

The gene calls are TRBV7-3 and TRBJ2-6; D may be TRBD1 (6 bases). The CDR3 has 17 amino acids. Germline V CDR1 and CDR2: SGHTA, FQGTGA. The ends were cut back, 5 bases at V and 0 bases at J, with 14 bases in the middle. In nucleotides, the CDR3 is TGTGCCAGCAGCCCCATCGGACAGATCTCTGGGGCCAACGTCCTGACTTTC. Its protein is CASSPIGQISGANVLTF. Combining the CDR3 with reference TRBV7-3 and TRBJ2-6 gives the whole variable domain GAGVSQTPSNKVTEKGKYVELRCDPISGHTALYWYRQSLGQGPEFLIYFQGTGAADDSGLPNDRFFAVRPEGSVSTLKIQRTERGDSAVYLCASSPIGQISGANVLTFGAGSRLTVL.

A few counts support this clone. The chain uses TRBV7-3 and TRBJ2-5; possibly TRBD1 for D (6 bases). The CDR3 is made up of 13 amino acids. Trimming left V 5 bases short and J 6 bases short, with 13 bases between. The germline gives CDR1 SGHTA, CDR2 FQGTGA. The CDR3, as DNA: TGTGCCAGCAGCCCCCCTGGGGGCCAGACCCAGTACTTC. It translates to CASSPPGGQTQYF. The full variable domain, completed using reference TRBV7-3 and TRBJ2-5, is GAGVSQTPSNKVTEKGKYVELRCDPISGHTALYWYRQSLGQGPEFLIYFQGTGAADDSGLPNDRFFAVRPEGSVSTLKIQRTERGDSAVYLCASSPPGGQTQYFGPGTRLLVL.

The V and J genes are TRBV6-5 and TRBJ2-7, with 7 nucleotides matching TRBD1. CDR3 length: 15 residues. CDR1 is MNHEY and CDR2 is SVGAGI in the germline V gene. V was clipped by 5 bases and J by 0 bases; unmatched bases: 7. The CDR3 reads CASSHRGGSSYEQYF. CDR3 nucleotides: TGTGCCAGCAGTCACAGGGGCGGAAGCTCCTACGAGCAGTACTTC.

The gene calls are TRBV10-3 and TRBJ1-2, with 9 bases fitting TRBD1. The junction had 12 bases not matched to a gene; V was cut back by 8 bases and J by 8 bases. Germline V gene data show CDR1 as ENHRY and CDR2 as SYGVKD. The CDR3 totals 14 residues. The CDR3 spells CAIGAVDRGSGYTF. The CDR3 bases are TGTGCCATCGGTGCGGTGGACAGGGGTAGCGGCTACACCTTC.